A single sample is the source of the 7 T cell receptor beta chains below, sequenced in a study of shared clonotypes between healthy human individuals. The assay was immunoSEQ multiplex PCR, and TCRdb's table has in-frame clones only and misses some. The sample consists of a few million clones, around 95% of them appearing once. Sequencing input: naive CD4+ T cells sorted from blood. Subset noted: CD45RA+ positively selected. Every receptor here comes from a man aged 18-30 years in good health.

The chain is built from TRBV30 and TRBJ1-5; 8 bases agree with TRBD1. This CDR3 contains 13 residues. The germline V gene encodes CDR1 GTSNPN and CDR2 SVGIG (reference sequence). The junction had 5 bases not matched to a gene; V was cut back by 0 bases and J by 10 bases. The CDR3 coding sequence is TGTGCCTGGAGTGTATCAGGGGGCCCCCCCCAGCATTTT. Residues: CAWSVSGGPPQHF.

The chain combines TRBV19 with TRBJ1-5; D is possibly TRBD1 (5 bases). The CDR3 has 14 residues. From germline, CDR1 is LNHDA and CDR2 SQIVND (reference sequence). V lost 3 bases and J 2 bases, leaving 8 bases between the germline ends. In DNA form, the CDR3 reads TGTGCCAGTAGTATCCAACAGGGCAATCAGCCCCAGCATTTT. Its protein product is CASSIQQGNQPQHF. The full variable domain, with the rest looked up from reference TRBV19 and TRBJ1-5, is DGGITQSPKYLFRKEGQNVTLSCEQNLNHDAMYWYRQDPGQGLRLIYYSQIVNDFQKGDIAEGYSVSREKKESFPLTVTSAQKNPTAFYLCASSIQQGNQPQHFGDGTRLSIL.

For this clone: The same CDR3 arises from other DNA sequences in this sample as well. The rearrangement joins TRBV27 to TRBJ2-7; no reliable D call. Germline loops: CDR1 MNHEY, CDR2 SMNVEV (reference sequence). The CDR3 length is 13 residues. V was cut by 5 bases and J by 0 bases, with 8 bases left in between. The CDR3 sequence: CASSDRPSYEQYF. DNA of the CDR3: TGTGCCAGCAGTGACCGCCCCTCCTACGAGCAGTACTTC.

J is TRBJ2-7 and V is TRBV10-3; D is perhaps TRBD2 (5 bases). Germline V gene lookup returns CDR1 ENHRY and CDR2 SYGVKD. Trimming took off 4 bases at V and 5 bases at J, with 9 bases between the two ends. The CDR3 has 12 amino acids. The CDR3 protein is CAISAPSHEQYF. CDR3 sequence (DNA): TGTGCCATCAGTGCCCCTAGCCACGAGCAGTACTTC.

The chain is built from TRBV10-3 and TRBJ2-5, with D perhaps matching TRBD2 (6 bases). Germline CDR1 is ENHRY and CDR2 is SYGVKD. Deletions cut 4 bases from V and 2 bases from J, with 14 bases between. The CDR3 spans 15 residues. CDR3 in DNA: TGTGCCATCAGTGCTGGGGGAGGACTACAAGAGACCCAGTACTTC. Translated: CAISAGGGLQETQYF.

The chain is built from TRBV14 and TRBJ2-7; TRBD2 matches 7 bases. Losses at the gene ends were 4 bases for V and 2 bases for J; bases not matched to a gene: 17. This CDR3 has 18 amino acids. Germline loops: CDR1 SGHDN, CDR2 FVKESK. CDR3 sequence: CASSPNSLLERGAYEQYF. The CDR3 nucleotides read TGTGCCAGCAGCCCAAATTCTCTATTGGAGCGGGGTGCCTACGAGCAGTACTTC.

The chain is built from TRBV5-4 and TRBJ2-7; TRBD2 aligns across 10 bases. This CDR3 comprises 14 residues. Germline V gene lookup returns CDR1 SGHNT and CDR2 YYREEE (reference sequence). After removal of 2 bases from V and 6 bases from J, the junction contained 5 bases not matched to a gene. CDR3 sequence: CASSFSLAGSEQYF. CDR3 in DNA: TGTGCCAGCAGCTTTTCACTAGCGGGAAGCGAGCAGTACTTC.